This T cell receptor beta chain was observed in a study of cytomegalovirus exposure and HLA in healthy donors. Notes on the study in general: In an earlier analysis, most TCR beta V segments were productive about 87% or about 30% of the time.

The CDR3 has 19 residues. Germline CDR1 reads SGHAT; CDR2 reads FQNNGV. With V trimmed by 3 bases and J by 9 bases, 17 bases remained unmatched. This cohort consisted of healthy bone marrow donors. Comments on this clone: Its antigen remains unknown.

Primers for the PCR totalled 60 Vbeta and 13 Jbeta. TCRdb's table, derived via immunoSEQ multiplex PCR, lists solely in-frame clones and lacks some. This table has under 200,000 clones, more than 60% appearing once. The clonotype originates from a woman aged 40-49 years in good health and CMV-seropositive. The chain joins TRBV11-2 to TRBJ2-2, with 12 positions matching TRBD2. The material sequenced was PBMCs. The CDR3 protein is CASSFLPPSGRARPRELFF. Written as DNA, the CDR3 is TGTGCCAGCAGCTTCCTCCCCCCTAGCGGGAGGGCTCGCCCTAGGGAGCTGTTTTTT.